What follows are 30 T cell receptor beta chains derived from one specimen sequenced in a study of OX40 agonist ivuxolimab in advanced cancers. Using immunoSEQ multiplex PCR, the repertoire was profiled, and TCRdb retains in-frame clones only, with some absent. The sample has just over 95,000 clones, around 91% seen once. The sample consisted of CD4+ or CD8+ T cells sorted from blood, taken in a trial of the OX40 agonist ivuxolimab. All receptors come from an adult with an advanced solid tumor such as melanoma, head and neck, liver or kidney cancer.

The gene calls are TRBV28 and TRBJ1-3; no definite D call. CDR1 is MDHEN and CDR2 is SYDVKM in the germline V gene. The V and J ends lost 6 bases and 2 bases respectively, with 14 bases between them. The CDR3 is 15 residues long. As DNA, the CDR3 is TGTGCCAGCAGCCCCGCCGTCGGGCCTGGAAACACCATATATTTT. Its protein product is CASSPAVGPGNTIYF.

Details on this clone: Additional DNA sequences in this sample encode the identical CDR3. The gene calls are TRBV20-1 and TRBJ2-1; no clear D gene. Germline CDR1 and CDR2: DFQATT and SNEGSKA (reference sequence). V was pared by 3 bases and J by 6 bases, with 3 bases between. The CDR3 is 10 residues long. The CDR3: CSASINEQFF. The DNA of the CDR3 is TGCAGTGCTAGTATCAATGAGCAGTTCTTC.

This clone has a single count. The V and J genes are TRBV5-1 and TRBJ1-5; D is ambiguous. V was cut by 0 bases and J by 9 bases, with 10 bases left in between. Germline lookup yields CDR1 SGHRS and CDR2 YFSETQ. This CDR3 contains 13 residues. The CDR3 nucleotides are TGCGCCAGCAGCTTGGTAGGTGGAGGGCCCCAGCATTTT. It codes for CASSLVGGGPQHF.

The chain is built from TRBV19 and TRBJ2-7; possibly TRBD2 for D (5 bases). The V end was cut by 0 bases, the J end by 2 bases, with 8 bases between. The CDR3 spans 14 residues. Germline V gene data show CDR1 as LNHDA and CDR2 as SQIVND (reference sequence). This CDR3 reads CASSIDRGPYEQYF. The CDR3 DNA reads as TGTGCCAGTAGTATAGATCGGGGTCCCTACGAGCAGTACTTC.

The chain combines TRBV14 with TRBJ2-2; no clear D gene. V dropped 7 bases and J dropped 6 bases, with 3 bases sitting between them. The CDR3 is 10 amino acids. In germline, CDR1 is SGHDN, CDR2 FVKESK. CDR3: CASIPGELFF. As DNA, the CDR3 is TGTGCCAGCATCCCCGGGGAGCTGTTTTTT. The full variable domain, rest sourced from reference TRBV14 and TRBJ2-2, is EAGVTQFPSHSVIEKGQTVTLRCDPISGHDNLYWYRRVMGKEIKFLLHFVKESKQDESGMPNNRFLAERTGGTYSTLKVQPAELEDSGVYFCASIPGELFFGEGSRLTVL.

The chain joins TRBV28 to TRBJ1-5; no clear D gene. V lost 1 base and J lost 1, with 11 bases in between. The CDR3 loop spans 16 amino acids. Looked up from germline, CDR1 is MDHEN and CDR2 is SYDVKM. CDR3 sequence (DNA): TGTGCCAGCAGTTTATATGGAGGGAGAAGCAATCAGCCCCAGCATTTT. Residues: CASSLYGGRSNQPQHF.

The rearrangement links TRBV11-2 to TRBJ2-2; possible D gene TRBD1, 5 bases. Per the germline V gene, CDR1 is SGHAT and CDR2 is FQNNGV. Trimming removed 3 bases at V and 5 bases at J, with 13 bases between. The CDR3 has 15 amino acids. In DNA form, the CDR3 reads TGTGCCAGCAGCTTTTTTCAGGGTATGACCGGGGAGCTGTTTTTT. Translated, it gives CASSFFQGMTGELFF.

V and J are TRBV18 and TRBJ2-7; D may match TRBD1 or TRBD2 (5 bases each). The CDR3 has 13 amino acids. Trimming removed 4 bases at V and 5 bases at J, with 12 bases between. Germline V gene sequence: CDR1 KGHSH, CDR2 LQKENI. CDR3 protein: CASSHGTDNEQYF. As DNA, the CDR3 is TGTGCCAGCTCACACGGGACGGATAACGAGCAGTACTTC.

This clone was recorded once. The V call is TRBV5-1, the J call TRBJ1-5; D perhaps matches TRBD1 (6 bases). Per the germline V gene, CDR1 is SGHRS and CDR2 is YFSETQ. Trimming shortened V by 2 bases and J by 5 bases, and 8 bases separated the two germline ends. The CDR3 spans 13 residues. The chain's CDR3 is CASSFNRDQPQHF. CDR3 nucleotides: TGCGCCAGCAGCTTTAACAGGGATCAGCCCCAGCATTTT.

V is TRBV6-5 and J is TRBJ1-6; 9 bases are a match to TRBD1. This CDR3 is built from 13 residues. V shed 5 bases and J 9 bases; nucleotides not matched to a gene: 2. In germline, CDR1 is MNHEY, CDR2 SVGAGI. The chain's CDR3 is CASSDRGVSPLHF. CDR3 coding DNA: TGTGCCAGCAGTGACAGGGGGGTTTCACCCCTCCACTTT.

The V and J genes are TRBV2 and TRBJ2-1; TRBD2 might be the D (6 bases). The germline V gene has CDR1 SNHLY and CDR2 FYNNEI. This CDR3 contains 14 residues. The V and J ends lost 6 bases and 4 bases respectively, with 13 bases between them. CDR3 DNA sequence: TGTGCCAGCAGGGGGCGGGGAGTTTACAATGAGCAGTTCTTC. It translates to CASRGRGVYNEQFF. Using reference TRBV2 and TRBJ2-1 for the parts outside the CDR3, the full variable domain is EPEVTQTPSHQVTQMGQEVILRCVPISNHLYFYWYRQILGQKVEFLVSFYNNEISEKSEIFDDQFSVERPDGSNFTLKIRSTKLEDSAMYFCASRGRGVYNEQFFGPGTRLTVL.

The chain uses TRBV5-1 and TRBJ2-1; 7 nucleotides line up with TRBD2. The CDR3 consists of 15 residues. V dropped 5 bases and J dropped 4; count of bases not matched to a gene: 9. CDR1 and CDR2 (germline): SGHRS, YFSETQ. Here the CDR3 DNA reads TGCGCCAGCAGGCCGAGACTAGCAGATTACAATGAGCAGTTCTTC. Its protein product is CASRPRLADYNEQFF.

This clone came up a few times. The chain recombines TRBV4-1 with TRBJ2-2, with 8 bases lining up with TRBD2. V shed 3 bases and J 4 bases; nucleotides not matched to a gene: 10. The length of the CDR3 is 17 residues. CDR1 is MGHRA, CDR2 YSYEKL, per germline. CDR3 loop: CASSQIPGLVGTGELFF. The CDR3, as DNA: TGCGCCAGCAGCCAGATTCCGGGACTAGTCGGCACCGGGGAGCTGTTTTTT.

V gene TRBV27 combines with J gene TRBJ2-1; TRBD2 agrees at 7 bases. Germline lookup yields CDR1 MNHEY and CDR2 SMNVEV (reference sequence). This CDR3 has 16 amino acids. J lost 0 bases, V lost 3 bases, and 5 bases had no gene match. This CDR3 reads CASSFVAGGSYNEQFF. The CDR3, as DNA: TGTGCCAGCAGTTTCGTAGCGGGTGGCTCCTACAATGAGCAGTTCTTC.

V and J are TRBV7-9 and TRBJ2-1; 9 bases agree with TRBD2. Germline V gene lookup returns CDR1 SEHNR and CDR2 FQNEAQ (reference sequence). V trimming: 1 base; J trimming: 4 bases; junction bases outside the gene matches: 11. The CDR3 spans 18 residues. Written as DNA, the CDR3 is TGTGCCAGCAGCTTAGTAGTTGGCCTAGCGGGGTATTACAATGAGCAGTTCTTC. This translates into CASSLVVGLAGYYNEQFF. The whole variable domain, filled in from reference TRBV7-9 and TRBJ2-1, reads DTGVSQNPRHKITKRGQNVTFRCDPISEHNRLYWYRQTLGQGPEFLTYFQNEAQLEKSRLLSDRFSAERPKGSFSTLEIQRTEQGDSAMYLCASSLVVGLAGYYNEQFFGPGTRLTVL.

The count of this clone is one. The CDR3 DNA follows: TGTGCCAGTAAGGGGGTTCTGAAAAACATTCAGTACTTC. The encoded protein is CASKGVLKNIQYF. The chain joins TRBV19 to TRBJ2-4; tentatively, D is TRBD1 (6 bases). The V gene lost 7 bases and the J gene lost 4 bases, with 11 bases spanning the gap. The CDR3 contains 13 residues. The germline V gene has CDR1 LNHDA and CDR2 SQIVND (reference sequence).

In nucleotides, the CDR3 is TGTGCCAGCAGTTTTTTAGCGGGAGCGGGCGATGAGCAGTTCTTC. Amino acids: CASSFLAGAGDEQFF. The chain couples TRBV27 to TRBJ2-1; 9 positions match TRBD2. Unmatched junction bases numbered 8, after V lost 3 bases and J lost 8 bases. CDR3 length equals 15 residues. Germline CDR1 MNHEY, CDR2 SMNVEV (reference sequence).

The rearrangement uses TRBV5-1 and TRBJ1-5, with TRBD1 identical over 7 bases. Trimming took 5 bases from V and 6 from J; bases not matched to a gene: 8. Germline V lookup: CDR1 SGHRS, CDR2 YFSETQ. This CDR3 is 14 amino acids long. The CDR3 is CASSSTGVGQPQHF. Written as DNA, the CDR3 is TGCGCCAGCAGTTCTACAGGGGTGGGTCAGCCCCAGCATTTT.

This clone turned up a few times. This chain uses TRBV11-2 with TRBJ1-3, with TRBD1 matching 10 bases. CDR3 length: 15 amino acids. The junction had 3 bases not matched to a gene; V was cut back by 5 bases and J by 2 bases. Germline-derived CDR1 and CDR2 are SGHAT and FQNNGV. Here the CDR3 reads CASSPGTGAGNTIYF. The CDR3 DNA reads as TGTGCCAGCAGCCCGGGGACAGGGGCTGGAAACACCATATATTTT.

The rearrangement joins TRBV18 to TRBJ1-5, with no clear D. The CDR3 has 14 residues. V was trimmed by 3 bases and J by 7 bases, leaving 13 bases between them. CDR1 and CDR2 from the germline V gene are KGHSH and LQKENI. Here the CDR3 reads CASSPAGNRQPQHF. CDR3 nucleotides: TGTGCCAGCTCACCCGCGGGTAATCGGCAGCCCCAGCATTTT.

The rearrangement uses TRBV30 and TRBJ1-5; a possible D gene is TRBD1 (6 bases). Trimming took 5 bases from V and 2 from J, leaving 10 bases between them. The V gene's germline CDR1 is GTSNPN and CDR2 SVGIG (reference sequence). The CDR3 is made up of 13 amino acids. CDR3 in DNA: TGTGCCTGGGGGGGGCAGGGCAATCAGCCCCAGCATTTT. It encodes CAWGGQGNQPQHF.

The gene calls are TRBV5-1 and TRBJ1-4; TRBD1 matches at 7 bases. J was trimmed by 8 bases and V by 4 bases; bases with no gene match: 8. Germline loops: CDR1 SGHRS, CDR2 YFSETQ. This CDR3 is 14 amino acids long. The CDR3 here is CASSPTGTAEKLFF. The DNA for the CDR3 is TGCGCCAGCAGCCCTACTGGGACAGCCGAAAAACTGTTTTTT.

This chain joins TRBV5-1 and TRBJ1-3; no definite D call. The germline gives CDR1 SGHRS, CDR2 YFSETQ. Trimming shortened V by 1 base and J by 8 bases, and 10 bases separated the two germline ends. This CDR3 contains 13 residues. The CDR3 coding sequence is TGCGCCAGCAGCTTGAGCGAGGGCTACACCATATATTTT. Its translation is CASSLSEGYTIYF. Full variable domain (remainder filled in from reference TRBV5-1 and TRBJ1-3): KAGVTQTPRYLIKTRGQQVTLSCSPISGHRSVSWYQQTPGQGLQFLFEYFSETQRNKGNFPGRFSGRQFSNSRSEMNVSTLELGDSALYLCASSLSEGYTIYFGEGSWLTVV.

The chain uses TRBV7-9 and TRBJ2-1; 10 bases agree with TRBD2. Germline V gives CDR1 SEHNR, CDR2 FQNEAQ (reference sequence). V dropped 4 bases and J dropped 9; count of bases not matched to a gene: 9. The CDR3 is 15 amino acids. Here the CDR3 reads CASSYRLAGTVEQFF. The CDR3 DNA reads TGTGCCAGCAGCTACCGACTAGCGGGTACGGTTGAGCAGTTCTTC.

The chain has TRBV7-2 and TRBJ1-4; no reliable D call. V was cut by 2 bases and J by 7 bases, with 8 bases left in between. CDR1 SGHTA and CDR2 FQGNSA come from the germline V gene. This CDR3 has 13 residues. DNA of the CDR3: TGTGCCAGCAGCTTACTGGCCCCTGAAAAACTGTTTTTT. As protein: CASSLLAPEKLFF. Combining the CDR3 with reference TRBV7-2 and TRBJ1-4 gives the whole variable domain GAGVSQSPSNKVTEKGKDVELRCDPISGHTALYWYRQSLGQGLEFLIYFQGNSAPDKSGLPSDRFSAERTGGSVSTLTIQRTQQEDSAVYLCASSLLAPEKLFFGSGTQLSVL.

This chain connects TRBV5-8 to TRBJ1-1; D ambiguous. V lost 4 bases and J lost 6, with 1 base in between. The CDR3 runs 9 residues. Germline-derived CDR1 and CDR2 are SGHTS and YDEGEE. CDR3: CASSPEAFF. The CDR3 DNA is TGTGCCAGCAGCCCTGAAGCTTTCTTT.

The J gene is TRBJ2-5, the V gene TRBV18; D is possibly TRBD1 or TRBD2 (5 bases each). The length of the CDR3 is 12 residues. CDR1 is KGHSH and CDR2 is LQKENI in the germline V gene. V lost 2 bases, J lost 7 bases, and 8 bases lay in between. CDR3 sequence reads: CASSPMGPTQYF. DNA of the CDR3: TGTGCCAGCTCACCAATGGGACCGACCCAGTACTTC.

This clone showed up just a few times. This chain connects TRBV5-1 to TRBJ1-3, with D possibly being TRBD1 (5 bases). Trimming stripped 1 base from V and 1 base from J, with 9 bases between. The CDR3 runs to 15 residues. Germline V gene data show CDR1 as SGHRS and CDR2 as YFSETQ. CDR3 nucleotide sequence: TGCGCCAGCAGCTTGAGGGCAGGGTCTGGAAACACCATATATTTT. This gives the protein CASSLRAGSGNTIYF.

This chain connects TRBV28 to TRBJ2-5; D is possibly TRBD1 (6 bases). The CDR3 has 14 residues. Per the germline V gene, CDR1 is MDHEN and CDR2 is SYDVKM. The V end lost 8 bases, the J end lost 1 base, and 14 bases lay between the germline ends. CDR3 amino acids: CASREQGFQETQYF. The CDR3 nucleotides are TGTGCCAGCCGCGAACAGGGATTCCAAGAGACCCAGTACTTC.

The chain couples TRBV5-1 to TRBJ2-3, with D tentatively TRBD1 (5 bases). Germline V gene data show CDR1 as SGHRS and CDR2 as YFSETQ. The CDR3 runs 12 residues. V was shortened by 4 bases and J by 5 bases, with 8 bases between the two germline ends. The CDR3 nucleotides read TGCGCCAGCAGCACAGGTTTAGATACGCAGTATTTT. It codes for CASSTGLDTQYF.